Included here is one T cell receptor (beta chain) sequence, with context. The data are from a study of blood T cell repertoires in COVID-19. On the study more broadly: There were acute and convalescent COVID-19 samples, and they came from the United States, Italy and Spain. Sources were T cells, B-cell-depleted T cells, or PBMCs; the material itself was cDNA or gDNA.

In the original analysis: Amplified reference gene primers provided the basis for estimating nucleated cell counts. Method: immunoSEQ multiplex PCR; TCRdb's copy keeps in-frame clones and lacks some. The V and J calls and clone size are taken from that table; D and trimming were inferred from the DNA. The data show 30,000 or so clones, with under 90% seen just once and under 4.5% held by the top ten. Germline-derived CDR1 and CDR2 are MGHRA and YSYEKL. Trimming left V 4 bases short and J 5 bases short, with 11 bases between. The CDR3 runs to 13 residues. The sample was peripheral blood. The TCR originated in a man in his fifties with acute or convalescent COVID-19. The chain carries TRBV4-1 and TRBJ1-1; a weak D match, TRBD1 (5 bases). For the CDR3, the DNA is TGCGCCAGCAGCCGGCCGACAGATACTGAAGCTTTCTTT. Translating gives CASSRPTDTEAFF.